This T cell receptor (beta chain) was documented in a study of shared clonotypes between healthy human individuals. Whole-study findings and limits: Sampling included only blood; tissue repertoires likely differ.

Every donor, a Caucasian adult, lived in Nashville, Tennessee. Details on this clone: No antigen is known for it.

TCRdb's table, derived via immunoSEQ multiplex PCR, lists solely in-frame clones and lacks some. The sample holds some 490,000 clones; more than 75% are singletons and the top ten take 9.5% to 15%. The trim removed 5 bases at V and 4 bases at J, leaving 3 bases unmatched. Germline CDR1 MDHEN, CDR2 SYDVKM. This CDR3 spans 15 amino acids. Material: PBMCs. This clonotype was sampled from a woman aged 40 to 49 in good health. Some clones in this sample may be carry-over from other donors' samples. This chain connects TRBV28 to TRBJ2-2, with 11 nucleotides matching TRBD2. The DNA of the CDR3 is TGTGCCAGCAGTCTCGGGACTAGCGGCACCGGGGAGCTGTTTTTT. This encodes CASSLGTSGTGELFF.